Listed here are 27 T cell receptor beta chains from one sample, sequenced in a study of T-cell memory formation after mild COVID-19. In TCRdb, the 5' RACE reads were re-called with MiXCR into one record per CDR3 protein. This table holds about 450,000 distinct CDR3 sequences, more than 20% found once. Sequenced material: PBMCs or a T cell subset sorted from them (not recorded which). The receptors originated from an adult woman who had mild COVID-19 (a few samples of this study predate the infection). Cell type and time point are not known.

The chain recombines TRBV29-1 with TRBJ1-2, with D hard to call. Germline lookup yields CDR1 SQVTM and CDR2 ANQGSEA. The germline V and J ends were trimmed by 0 bases and 8 bases, with 13 bases remaining between them. The CDR3 has 13 amino acids. CDR3 in amino acids: CSVEETTATGYTF. The CDR3 DNA follows: TGCAGCGTTGAAGAGACGACCGCGACGGGCTACACCTTC.

This clonotype has more than one count but fewer than ten. The genes are TRBV6-2 or TRBV6-3 and TRBJ2-1; unclear D gene. Germline CDR1 reads MNHEY; CDR2 reads SVGEGT. This CDR3 has 13 residues. Trimming pared 0 bases from V and 7 bases from J, leaving 7 bases between. The CDR3: CASSYSVGNEQFF. The CDR3 DNA reads as TGTGCCAGCAGTTACTCAGTGGGGAATGAGCAGTTCTTC.

The V call is TRBV10-3, the J call TRBJ2-3; 9 positions agree with TRBD1. Germline V gene data show CDR1 as ENHRY and CDR2 as SYGVKD. The CDR3 spans 14 residues. The V gene end was trimmed by 10 bases and the J gene end by 1 base; junction bases not matched to a gene: 6. The CDR3 loop reads CARIQGARTDTQYF. The CDR3 DNA sequence: TGTGCCAGGATACAGGGGGCCCGCACAGATACGCAGTATTTT.

The sample holds a few counts of this clonotype. CDR3 in amino acids: CASSLGGGAATGELFF. For the CDR3, the DNA is TGCGCCAGCAGCTTGGGAGGGGGAGCGGCCACCGGGGAGCTGTTTTTT. The chain is built from TRBV5-1 and TRBJ2-2; maybe TRBD1 (6 bases). CDR3 length: 16 amino acids. The germline V gene has CDR1 SGHRS and CDR2 YFSETQ. V dropped 0 bases and J dropped 4 bases, with 13 bases sitting between them. Variable domain in full (rest from reference TRBV5-1 and TRBJ2-2): KAGVTQTPRYLIKTRGQQVTLSCSPISGHRSVSWYQQTPGQGLQFLFEYFSETQRNKGNFPGRFSGRQFSNSRSEMNVSTLELGDSALYLCASSLGGGAATGELFFGEGSRLTVL.

DNA of the CDR3: TGCAGTGCTTTACAGGGCACTCAGCCCCAGCATTTT. Translating gives CSALQGTQPQHF. This chain joins TRBV20-1 and TRBJ1-5; perhaps TRBD1 as D (6 bases). Looked up from germline, CDR1 is DFQATT and CDR2 is SNEGSKA (reference sequence). V was clipped by 5 bases and J by 6 bases, with 11 bases between them. The CDR3 covers 12 residues.

A word on this clonotype: The CDR3 carries no conserved terminal phenylalanine or tryptophan, so it likely arises from a read error. The V call is TRBV27, the J call TRBJ2-5, with D perhaps TRBD1 (5 bases). Trimming removed 3 bases at V and 5 bases at J, with 10 bases between. The CDR3 runs 13 residues. CDR1 and CDR2 (germline): MNHEY, SMNVEV (reference sequence). CDR3 region: CASSFWGEETQYL. The CDR3 DNA reads TGTGCCAGCAGTTTTTGGGGCGAGGAGACCCAGTACTTA.

The V and J genes are TRBV4-1 and TRBJ2-7; D ambiguous. There are 14 residues in the CDR3. In germline, CDR1 is MGHRA, CDR2 YSYEKL. Trimming left V 1 base short and J 4 bases short, with 11 bases between. The CDR3: CASSQVVMDYEQYF. The DNA of the CDR3 is TGCGCCAGCAGCCAAGTGGTAATGGATTACGAGCAGTACTTC.

This clonotype was seen a handful of times. V usage is TRBV12-3 or TRBV12-4 and J usage is TRBJ2-7; no reliable D call. Trimming left V 5 bases short and J 3 bases short, with 11 bases between. CDR3 length: 13 amino acids. CDR3 sequence reads: CASSPRRYYEQYF. The CDR3 DNA reads TGTGCCAGCAGTCCGAGACGATACTACGAGCAGTACTTC.

This chain joins TRBV6-5 and TRBJ1-1, with D perhaps TRBD1 (6 bases). This CDR3 is built from 14 residues. The germline V gene has CDR1 MNHEY and CDR2 SVGAGI. The V end lost 2 bases, the J end lost 7 bases, and 14 bases lay between the germline ends. The CDR3 region has the DNA TGTGCCAGCAGTTACGCCGTGGAGGGGGGTGAAGCTTTCTTT. Its translation: CASSYAVEGGEAFF.

This clonotype occurred a few times. This sequence joins TRBV4-3 and TRBJ2-2, with D tentatively TRBD1 or TRBD2 (6 bases each). The CDR3 contains 17 residues. With 0 bases removed from V and 3 bases from J, the gap between germline ends came to 14 bases. The germline gives CDR1 LGHNA, CDR2 YSLEER. The CDR3 here is CASSQERGEVDTGELFF. The DNA of the CDR3 is TGCGCCAGCAGCCAAGAAAGGGGGGAAGTCGACACCGGGGAGCTGTTTTTT.

V usage is TRBV7-2 and J usage is TRBJ1-2; 9 bases are shared with TRBD1. The junction had 10 bases not matched to a gene; V was cut back by 2 bases and J by 0 bases. Germline lookup yields CDR1 SGHTA and CDR2 FQGNSA. This CDR3 region has 18 residues. This chain's CDR3 is CASSLLQGAPGANYGYTF. In DNA form, the CDR3 reads TGTGCCAGCAGCTTACTACAGGGGGCGCCGGGAGCTAACTATGGCTACACCTTC.

This clonotype was detected ten times or more. The chain has TRBV27 and TRBJ2-7; D not certain. The CDR3 contains 13 residues. CDR1 MNHEY and CDR2 SMNVEV come from the germline V gene (reference sequence). Trimming took off 3 bases at V and 0 bases at J, with 6 bases between the two ends. In DNA, the CDR3 is TGTGCCAGCAGTTTTCGGATCTCCTACGAGCAGTACTTC. Translating gives CASSFRISYEQYF.

This chain uses TRBV6-2 or TRBV6-3 with TRBJ2-7, with 9 positions matching TRBD1. This CDR3 spans 15 amino acids. Losses at the gene ends were 4 bases for V and 0 bases for J; bases not matched to a gene: 4. Looked up from germline, CDR1 is MNHEY and CDR2 is SVGEGT. CDR3 nucleotide sequence: TGTGCCAGCAGTTCCGGGACAGGGAGCTCCTACGAGCAGTACTTC. This codes for CASSSGTGSSYEQYF.

The genes are TRBV30 and TRBJ1-1, with 7 bases lining up with TRBD1. Germline V gene lookup returns CDR1 GTSNPN and CDR2 SVGIG (reference sequence). This CDR3 region has 10 residues. The trim removed 4 bases at V and 10 bases at J, leaving 3 bases unmatched. CDR3: CAWNRGRAFF. The CDR3, as DNA: TGTGCCTGGAACAGGGGAAGAGCTTTCTTT.

This clonotype has a handful of counts. The chain uses TRBV14 and TRBJ1-6; D remains ambiguous. Trimming cost V 3 bases and J 10 bases, with 7 bases left between them. The CDR3 sequence is 12 residues long. The germline gives CDR1 SGHDN, CDR2 FVKESK. The CDR3 loop is CASSQLESPLHF. The DNA of the CDR3 is TGTGCCAGCAGCCAGTTGGAGTCACCCCTCCACTTT.

The chain uses TRBV7-2 and TRBJ2-1; 10 bases align to TRBD2. Germline CDR1 is SGHTA and CDR2 is FQGNSA. The CDR3 runs to 17 residues. The V gene end was trimmed by 4 bases and the J gene end by 1 base; junction bases not matched to a gene: 7. The CDR3 region has the DNA TGTGCCAGCAGCTCCAATAGCGGGAGGCCTTCCTACAATGAGCAGTTCTTC. As protein: CASSSNSGRPSYNEQFF.

This chain connects TRBV12-3 or TRBV12-4 to TRBJ1-1; the match to TRBD1 covers 8 bases. J gave up 10 bases and V 3 bases, and 4 bases lay outside the gene matches. The length of the CDR3 is 12 residues. The CDR3 nucleotides are TGTGCCAGCAGTTTTATCACAGGGGGAGCTTTCTTT. This sequence encodes CASSFITGGAFF.

The chain couples TRBV5-1 to TRBJ2-7, with 9 positions matching TRBD1. CDR3 length: 17 residues. Germline V gives CDR1 SGHRS, CDR2 YFSETQ. V dropped 4 bases and J dropped 0; count of bases not matched to a gene: 11. In nucleotides, the CDR3 is TGCGCCAGCAGCCGTCCCGGGACAGGGAGGGCCTCCTACGAGCAGTACTTC. Residues: CASSRPGTGRASYEQYF.

This clonotype was seen more than once but under ten times. This chain connects TRBV11-2 to TRBJ2-2; D is perhaps TRBD1 (6 bases). The ends were cut back, 5 bases at V and 3 bases at J, with 13 bases in the middle. The germline gives CDR1 SGHAT, CDR2 FQNNGV. The CDR3 has 15 amino acids. CDR3 loop: CASSTGTLYTGELFF. The CDR3, as DNA: TGTGCCAGCAGCACCGGGACACTGTACACCGGGGAGCTGTTTTTT.

This rearrangement joins TRBV12-3 or TRBV12-4 to TRBJ2-6; D is perhaps TRBD1 (5 bases). The V end was cut by 5 bases, the J end by 2 bases, with 10 bases between. The CDR3 consists of 15 residues. The DNA for the CDR3 is TGTGCCAGCAGTCCTCAGGGAACTGGGGCCAACGTCCTGACTTTC. It translates to CASSPQGTGANVLTF.

The V and J genes are TRBV20-1 and TRBJ2-1, with TRBD2 matching over 16 bases. The CDR3 has 18 residues. The trim removed 3 bases at V and 0 bases at J, leaving 5 bases unmatched. Germline V lookup: CDR1 DFQATT, CDR2 SNEGSKA (reference sequence). Here the CDR3 DNA reads TGCAGTGCTAGGAAAGGGACTAGCGGGAGGGGCTCCTACAATGAGCAGTTCTTC. Protein sequence: CSARKGTSGRGSYNEQFF.

This chain connects TRBV11-2 to TRBJ1-5; 7 bases match TRBD1. There are 15 residues in the CDR3. Per the germline V gene, CDR1 is SGHAT and CDR2 is FQNNGV. The V and J ends lost 5 bases and 1 base, in that order; junction bases with no gene match: 5. The CDR3 loop reads CASSPTTGSNQPQHF. The CDR3, as DNA: TGTGCCAGCAGCCCAACGACAGGGAGCAATCAGCCCCAGCATTTT.

This rearrangement joins TRBV12-3 or TRBV12-4 to TRBJ2-7, with TRBD2 matching 7 bases. Germline trimming cut 3 bases from V and 3 bases from J; bases unmatched to any gene: 2. The CDR3 contains 13 residues. This CDR3 is CASSFGTNYEQYF. Written as DNA, the CDR3 is TGTGCCAGCAGTTTCGGGACTAACTACGAGCAGTACTTC.

The J gene is TRBJ2-5, the V gene TRBV5-1; D is uncertain. The germline V gene encodes CDR1 SGHRS and CDR2 YFSETQ. The V gene lost 5 bases and the J gene lost 0 bases, with 8 bases spanning the gap. The CDR3 runs to 13 residues. The CDR3 DNA follows: TGCGCCAGCAGGTTTTCTAACCAAGAGACCCAGTACTTC. Protein sequence: CASRFSNQETQYF. The full variable domain, completed using reference TRBV5-1 and TRBJ2-5, is KAGVTQTPRYLIKTRGQQVTLSCSPISGHRSVSWYQQTPGQGLQFLFEYFSETQRNKGNFPGRFSGRQFSNSRSEMNVSTLELGDSALYLCASRFSNQETQYFGPGTRLLVL.

The V and J genes are TRBV6-5 and TRBJ1-6; D is unresolved. The CDR3 sequence is 15 residues long. Per germline, CDR1 MNHEY and CDR2 SVGAGI. V was trimmed by 4 bases and J by 9 bases, leaving 16 bases between them. The CDR3 here is CASSSPFVIGSPLHF. CDR3 DNA: TGTGCCAGCAGTTCCCCTTTTGTGATAGGTTCACCCCTCCACTTT.

CDR3 in amino acids: CASSKDGGDTEAFF. CDR3 DNA sequence: TGTGCCAGCAGCAAAGACGGGGGCGACACTGAAGCTTTCTTT. The chain links TRBV7-3 to TRBJ1-1; a possible D gene is TRBD1 (6 bases). The V gene's germline CDR1 is SGHTA and CDR2 FQGTGA. Trimming removed 5 bases from V and 3 bases from J, with 13 bases in between. The CDR3 totals 14 residues.

This clonotype was seen a few times. The chain has TRBV7-9 and TRBJ2-3; no clear D. The CDR3 sequence is 13 residues long. V was trimmed by 5 bases and J by 5 bases, leaving 11 bases between them. The germline V gene encodes CDR1 SEHNR and CDR2 FQNEAQ (reference sequence). CDR3 region: CASSLGLRDTQYF. The CDR3 DNA is TGTGCCAGCAGCCTCGGTTTGAGAGATACGCAGTATTTT.